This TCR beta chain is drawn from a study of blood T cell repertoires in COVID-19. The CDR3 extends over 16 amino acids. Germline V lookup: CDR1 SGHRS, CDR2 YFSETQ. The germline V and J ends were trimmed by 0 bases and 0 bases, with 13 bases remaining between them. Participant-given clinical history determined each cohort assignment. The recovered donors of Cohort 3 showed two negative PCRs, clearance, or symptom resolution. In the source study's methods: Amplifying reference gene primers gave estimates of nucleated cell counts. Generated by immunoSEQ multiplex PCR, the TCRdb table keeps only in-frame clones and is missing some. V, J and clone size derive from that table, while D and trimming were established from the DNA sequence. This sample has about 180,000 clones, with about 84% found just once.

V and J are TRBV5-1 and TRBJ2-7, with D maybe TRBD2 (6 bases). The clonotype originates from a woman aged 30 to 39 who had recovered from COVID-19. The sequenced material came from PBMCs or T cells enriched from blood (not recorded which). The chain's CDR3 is CASSLDGGTNSYEQYF. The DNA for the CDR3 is TGCGCCAGCAGCTTGGACGGGGGAACTAACTCCTACGAGCAGTACTTC.